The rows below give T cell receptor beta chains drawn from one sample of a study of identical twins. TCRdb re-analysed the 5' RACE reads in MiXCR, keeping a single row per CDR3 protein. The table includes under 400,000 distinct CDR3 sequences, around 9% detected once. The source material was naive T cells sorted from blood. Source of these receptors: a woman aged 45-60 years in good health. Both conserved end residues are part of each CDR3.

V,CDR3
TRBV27,CASSHELAFSYNEQFF
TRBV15,CATSRSGLASTDTQYF
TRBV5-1,CASSRTSGRAGELFF
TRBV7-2,CASSIRGPYEQYF
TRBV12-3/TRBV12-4,CASSLRRVNQPQHF
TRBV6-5,CASSSRGVGTASTDTQYF
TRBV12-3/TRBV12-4,CASRHRGQETQYF
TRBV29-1,CSVSLRDRGQDTQYF
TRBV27,CASSSPDSLQETQYF
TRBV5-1,CASREAGSVGNEQFF
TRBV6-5,CASSYSGFNYGYTF
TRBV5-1,CASSPGEDTQYF
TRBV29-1,CSVGRGEGRRETQYF